The next 19 T cell receptor beta chains were all read from a single sample in a study of T-cell reconstitution after alpha-beta-depleted transplantation in children. General study points: From newly produced T cells came most of the T-cell counts and diversity one year after transplant.

Construction of the TCRbeta library involved unique molecular identifiers. TCRdb ran MiXCR on the PCR reads and lists one entry per CDR3 protein. The sample holds fewer than 350,000 distinct CDR3 sequences, approximately 7.3% seen once. No antigen has been identified for these receptors. Source: peripheral blood, taken 360 days after TCRalphabeta/CD19-depleted stem cell transplant. The origin of the receptors is a female patient between 2 and 15 years old who had a stem cell transplant for Fanconi anemia, so the T cells may come from the graft donor.

The chain uses TRBV20-1 and TRBJ1-1, with D possibly being TRBD1 (5 bases). Germline lookup yields CDR1 DFQATT and CDR2 SNEGSKA (reference sequence). This CDR3 is built from 15 residues. Trimming stripped 2 bases from V and 0 bases from J, with 13 bases between. This chain's CDR3 is CSARRGYRMNTEAFF. CDR3 in DNA: TGCAGTGCTAGACGGGGGTACCGAATGAACACTGAAGCTTTCTTT.

The V call is TRBV7-8, the J call TRBJ2-5; the match to TRBD2 covers 10 bases. Germline CDR1 and CDR2: SGHVS and FQNEAQ. V shed 2 bases and J 2 bases; nucleotides not matched to a gene: 17. This CDR3 spans 20 amino acids. In DNA, the CDR3 is TGTGCCAGCAGCTTATCCGGGCGGGGCCAGCGGGGGGGCCGGCAAGAGACCCAGTACTTC. This sequence encodes CASSLSGRGQRGGRQETQYF.

The chain is built from TRBV5-6 and TRBJ2-1; TRBD1 is a possible D gene (5 bases). Germline assignment: CDR1 SGHDT and CDR2 YYEEEE. V was trimmed by 3 bases and J by 4 bases, leaving 11 bases between them. This CDR3 is built from 14 residues. The CDR3 here is CASSSGQRYNEQFF. The CDR3 DNA sequence: TGTGCCAGCAGCTCCGGACAAAGATACAATGAGCAGTTCTTC.

J is TRBJ1-4 and V is TRBV20-1; the match to TRBD1 covers 10 bases. CDR1 DFQATT and CDR2 SNEGSKA come from the germline V gene (reference sequence). The CDR3 has 13 residues. The V and J ends lost 4 bases and 8 bases, in that order; junction bases with no gene match: 4. CDR3 coding DNA: TGCAGTGCTAAGGGGACAGGGGAGGAAAAACTGTTTTTT. Residues: CSAKGTGEEKLFF.

This chain joins TRBV6-5 and TRBJ1-2; D is unclear. Germline CDR1 reads MNHEY; CDR2 reads SVGAGI. V was shortened by 0 bases and J by 0 bases, with 20 bases between the two germline ends. This CDR3 is 19 amino acids long. CDR3 residues: CASSYSILQVDGTNYGYTF. The DNA for the CDR3 is TGTGCCAGCAGTTACTCGATTCTTCAGGTGGACGGTACTAACTATGGCTACACCTTC.

This clonotype was picked up many times. V is TRBV28 and J is TRBJ2-7; TRBD2 aligns across 10 bases. The ends lost 3 bases at V and 2 bases at J; junction bases unmatched: 7. Per germline, CDR1 MDHEN and CDR2 SYDVKM. The CDR3 runs to 16 residues. CDR3 sequence reads: CASSLASGSRAYEQYF. CDR3 coding DNA: TGTGCCAGCAGTTTGGCTAGCGGGAGTCGCGCCTACGAGCAGTACTTC. The variable domain in full, with the rest retrieved from reference TRBV28 and TRBJ2-7, is DVKVTQSSRYLVKRTGEKVFLECVQDMDHENMFWYRQDPGLGLRLIYFSYDVKMKEKGDIPEGYSVSREKKERFSLILESASTNQTSMYLCASSLASGSRAYEQYFGPGTRLTVT.

The chain joins TRBV2 to TRBJ1-4; D is perhaps TRBD1 (6 bases). CDR3 size: 12 residues. CDR1 and CDR2 from the germline V gene are SNHLY and FYNNEI. V dropped 8 bases and J dropped 6 bases, with 10 bases sitting between them. The DNA for the CDR3 is TGTGCCAGCGGGGGGCTGGATGAAAAACTGTTTTTT. It codes for CASGGLDEKLFF.

This clonotype was seen only a few times. This chain joins TRBV7-8 and TRBJ1-2; TRBD1 matches 10 bases. This CDR3 spans 13 amino acids. From germline, CDR1 is SGHVS and CDR2 FQNEAQ. Unmatched junction bases numbered 11, after V lost 5 bases and J lost 14 bases. The CDR3 bases are TGTGCCAGCAGCATAAGACAGGGGGCGGTTCAGACCTTC. Encoded protein: CASSIRQGAVQTF.

This clonotype has at least ten counts. The genes are TRBV10-3 and TRBJ2-7, with 7 bases matching TRBD2. CDR3 length: 16 amino acids. J gave up 4 bases and V 2 bases, and 11 bases lay outside the gene matches. Looked up from germline, CDR1 is ENHRY and CDR2 is SYGVKD. The CDR3 protein is CAISEGSGAGMYEQYF. The CDR3 DNA is TGTGCCATCAGTGAGGGGTCTGGAGCGGGAATGTACGAGCAGTACTTC.

This clonotype was recorded at least ten times. The chain is built from TRBV6-5 and TRBJ2-2; D call uncertain. Trimming shortened V by 2 bases and J by 4 bases, and 11 bases separated the two germline ends. In germline, CDR1 is MNHEY, CDR2 SVGAGI. This CDR3 has 15 residues. This CDR3 is CASSYDISGTGELFF. CDR3 in DNA: TGTGCCAGCAGTTACGACATATCAGGCACCGGGGAGCTGTTTTTT.

This clonotype showed up many times. The chain employs TRBV29-1 and TRBJ2-7; 7 bases are shared with TRBD2. The CDR3 length is 13 residues. Germline CDR1 and CDR2: SQVTM and ANQGSEA. V gave up 0 bases and J gave up 5 bases; unmatched junction bases: 4. The DNA for the CDR3 is TGCAGCGTTGAAGATTGGGGGAGGGACGAGCAGTACTTC. This sequence encodes CSVEDWGRDEQYF.

The V call is TRBV6-2 or TRBV6-3, the J call TRBJ1-2, with D tentatively TRBD1 (5 bases). Trimming shortened V by 4 bases and J by 7 bases, and 16 bases separated the two germline ends. The CDR3 has 14 amino acids. Germline V gene data show CDR1 as MNHEY and CDR2 as SVGEGT. CDR3 bases: TGTGCCAGCAGTTCCCTGGGGACCAAGAGTGGCTACACCTTC. Protein product: CASSSLGTKSGYTF.

The CDR3 loop is CASSAPGANVLTF. The CDR3 nucleotides are TGTGCCAGCAGTGCCCCTGGGGCCAACGTCCTGACTTTC. The V call is TRBV2, the J call TRBJ2-6; D not certain. Between the trimmed V and J ends, which lost 4 bases and 2 bases, there was a span of 3 bases. CDR1 and CDR2 from the germline V gene are SNHLY and FYNNEI. There are 13 residues in the CDR3. The full variable domain, its missing parts supplied by reference TRBV2 and TRBJ2-6, is EPEVTQTPSHQVTQMGQEVILRCVPISNHLYFYWYRQILGQKVEFLVSFYNNEISEKSEIFDDQFSVERPDGSNFTLKIRSTKLEDSAMYFCASSAPGANVLTFGAGSRLTVL.

In its sample, this clonotype was seen many times. This chain joins TRBV15 and TRBJ2-7; possibly TRBD1 for D (6 bases). CDR3 length: 14 residues. The V and J ends lost 0 bases and 3 bases respectively, with 9 bases between them. In germline, CDR1 is LNHNV, CDR2 YYDKDF (reference sequence). The CDR3 DNA reads as TGTGCCACCAGCAGAGAAGGGGGAAACTACGAGCAGTACTTC. Amino acid sequence: CATSREGGNYEQYF.

The table lists this clonotype with many counts. An end of the junction differs from the germline gene, which may be a read error. The chain joins TRBV29-1 to TRBJ2-5; possible D gene TRBD2, 5 bases. The CDR3 runs to 13 residues. Germline CDR1 reads SQVTM; CDR2 reads ANQGSEA. CDR3 amino acids: CSVTTGPSFSSHF. Here the CDR3 DNA reads TGCAGCGTTACTACCGGGCCTAGCTTTTCGTCACACTTC.

In this sample, this clonotype turned up many times. The V gene is TRBV9, the J gene TRBJ1-4, with 9 positions matching TRBD1. The CDR3 is made up of 15 amino acids. From germline, CDR1 is SGDLS and CDR2 YYNGEE. The ends lost 4 bases at V and 3 bases at J; junction bases unmatched: 4. CDR3 sequence (DNA): TGTGCCAGCAGCCTTGGACAGGGGTCTAATGAAAAACTGTTTTTT. Encoded protein: CASSLGQGSNEKLFF.

This clonotype was recorded many times. The V call is TRBV5-5, the J call TRBJ2-1; 13 bases agree with TRBD2. The CDR3 is 15 amino acids. CDR1 SGHKS and CDR2 YYEKEE come from the germline V gene (reference sequence). Trimming took 1 base from V and 8 from J; bases not matched to a gene: 3. CDR3 in DNA: TGTGCCAGCAGCTTGACTAGCGGGGGGGTTGATGAGCAGTTCTTC. As protein: CASSLTSGGVDEQFF.

The chain employs TRBV28 and TRBJ1-1, with D hard to call. The ends were cut back, 4 bases at V and 0 bases at J, with 9 bases in the middle. In germline, CDR1 is MDHEN, CDR2 SYDVKM. The CDR3 totals 14 residues. The CDR3 DNA follows: TGTGCCAGCAGTTCAGGTCCCGTGAACACTGAAGCTTTCTTT. The encoded protein is CASSSGPVNTEAFF.

This clonotype showed up many times. The chain is built from TRBV4-2 and TRBJ2-1; 9 bases map to TRBD2. Germline CDR1 LGHNA, CDR2 YNFKEQ. Trimming cost V 1 base and J 7 bases; bases outside gene matches: 5. This CDR3 has 15 residues. CDR3 sequence: CASSQVPSGENEQFF. The CDR3 DNA is TGTGCCAGCAGCCAAGTTCCTAGCGGGGAGAATGAGCAGTTCTTC.